The 16 T cell receptor beta chains listed next were all sequenced from one sample in a study of cytomegalovirus exposure and HLA in healthy donors (TCRdb year 2017). Library preparation used the immunoSEQ multiplex PCR assay. The multiplex PCR relied on a mix of 60 forward primers for TCR Vbeta segments and 13 reverse primers for TCR Jbeta segments. This immuneACCESS table, as held by TCRdb, lists in-frame sequences with V and J called but not all clones. Of the missing ones, under half trace to an unresolved V gene in checked studies; the others have no known cause. The table for this sample lists about 130,000 clones; about 80% of them were counted only once. The ten largest clonotypes hold roughly 5% of the sample. The material sequenced was PBMCs. The receptors here all came from a man aged 30 to 45 in good health and CMV-seronegative.

This chain uses TRBV23-1 with TRBJ1-5, with D maybe TRBD1 (6 bases). TRBV23-1 is an ORF; its function is uncertain. Trimming took 3 bases from V and 1 from J, leaving 25 bases between them. This CDR3 contains 20 residues. The CDR3 loop reads CASSQRLYRELEPSNQPQHF. CDR3 nucleotide sequence: TGCGCCAGCAGTCAGCGTCTTTACAGGGAGTTAGAGCCCAGCAATCAGCCCCAGCATTTT.

This clone was counted only a few times. The rearrangement uses TRBV6-4 and TRBJ1-3; D unclear. The V end lost 4 bases, the J end lost 2 bases, and 6 bases lay between the germline ends. There are 13 residues in the CDR3. Germline V gives CDR1 MRHNA, CDR2 SNTAGT. The CDR3, as DNA: TGTGCCAGCAGTGTAGTCCCTGGAAACACCATATATTTT. Translated: CASSVVPGNTIYF.

This chain connects TRBV5-1 to TRBJ2-7; 10 positions match TRBD1. The ends lost 4 bases at V and 5 bases at J; junction bases unmatched: 6. The CDR3 extends over 14 amino acids. Germline V CDR1 and CDR2: SGHRS, YFSETQ. CDR3 nucleotide sequence: TGCGCCAGCAGCGCCCGGACAGGGGGACACGAGCAGTACTTC. Its protein product is CASSARTGGHEQYF.

The rearrangement uses TRBV19 and TRBJ1-5, with 8 nucleotides matching TRBD1. The V gene's germline CDR1 is LNHDA and CDR2 SQIVND (reference sequence). The CDR3 is 16 residues long. J gave up 2 bases and V 3 bases, and 6 bases lay outside the gene matches. This chain's CDR3 is CASSIRTQGGNQPQHF. DNA for the CDR3: TGTGCCAGTAGTATTCGTACACAGGGGGGCAATCAGCCCCAGCATTTT.

The chain uses TRBV6-5 and TRBJ2-2; 8 bases align to TRBD2. The CDR3 consists of 14 residues. Germline V gives CDR1 MNHEY, CDR2 SVGAGI. Trimming cost V 8 bases and J 4 bases; bases outside gene matches: 6. CDR3 nucleotide sequence: TGTGCCAGCCTTAGCGGGGCCCGCACCGGGGAGCTGTTTTTT. This encodes CASLSGARTGELFF.

The chain combines TRBV6-5 with TRBJ1-2; D might be TRBD1 (6 bases). Germline CDR1 is MNHEY and CDR2 is SVGAGI. The CDR3 loop spans 14 amino acids. Deletions cut 6 bases from V and 1 base from J, with 12 bases between. The DNA of the CDR3 is TGTGCCAGCAGAGGCGACAGGTTTAACTATGGCTACACCTTC. It yields the protein CASRGDRFNYGYTF.

This sequence joins TRBV6-1 and TRBJ2-7; D gene ambiguous. The V end lost 1 base, the J end lost 1 base, and 14 bases lay between the germline ends. Germline V gene lookup returns CDR1 MNHNS and CDR2 SASEGT. CDR3 length: 16 amino acids. DNA for the CDR3: TGTGCCAGCAGTGAAGAGAACGGCAGGTGGTCCTACGAGCAGTACTTC. Protein: CASSEENGRWSYEQYF.

J is TRBJ1-2 and V is TRBV7-8; D is ambiguous. Trimming cost V 1 base and J 8 bases, with 11 bases left between them. The CDR3 spans 13 residues. From germline, CDR1 is SGHVS and CDR2 FQNEAQ. CDR3 DNA: TGTGCCAGCAGCTTAGACCGGGATAGGGGCTACACCTTC. It is translated as CASSLDRDRGYTF.

The chain uses TRBV4-2 and TRBJ2-2; TRBD2 is a possible D gene (6 bases). CDR3 length: 15 amino acids. Trimming removed 4 bases from V and 7 bases from J, with 16 bases in between. CDR1 and CDR2 from the germline V gene are LGHNA and YNFKEQ. The CDR3 DNA follows: TGTGCCAGCAGCCCAATCCTGGGGGGAATCGGGGAGCTGTTTTTT. Translated, it gives CASSPILGGIGELFF.

The rearrangement joins TRBV5-4 to TRBJ2-1; TRBD2 agrees at 8 bases. The germline CDR1 and CDR2 sequences are SGHNT and YYREEE (reference sequence). The CDR3 runs to 15 residues. After removal of 2 bases from V and 2 bases from J, the junction contained 3 bases not matched to a gene. The DNA for the CDR3 is TGTGCCAGCAGCTTAGCGGGAGCAACCTACAATGAGCAGTTCTTC. This sequence encodes CASSLAGATYNEQFF.

The chain carries TRBV4-2 and TRBJ1-5; the match to TRBD1 covers 7 bases. Germline CDR1 LGHNA, CDR2 YNFKEQ. This CDR3 is 16 amino acids long. V gave up 2 bases and J gave up 4 bases; unmatched junction bases: 8. CDR3 protein: CASSQISGTDNQPQHF. CDR3 DNA sequence: TGTGCCAGCAGCCAAATTTCCGGGACAGATAATCAGCCCCAGCATTTT.

Concerning this clone: In the same sample, other DNA sequences code for this CDR3. The chain links TRBV5-1 to TRBJ2-3, with D possibly TRBD2 on 6 matching bases. Trimming left V 2 bases short and J 3 bases short, with 7 bases between. CDR1 and CDR2 from the germline V gene are SGHRS and YFSETQ. CDR3 size: 13 residues. The CDR3, as DNA: TGCGCCAGCAGCTTTGGGGGGACAGATACGCAGTATTTT. Its protein product is CASSFGGTDTQYF.

This chain joins TRBV27 and TRBJ2-7, with D possibly called TRBD1 or TRBD2 (8 bases each). Trimming pared 10 bases from V and 7 bases from J, leaving 26 bases between. The CDR3 runs to 15 residues. Germline V gives CDR1 MNHEY, CDR2 SMNVEV (reference sequence). The CDR3 DNA reads as TGTGCCATCAGGACAGGGCGCGGGGGGCGTGGGGAGCAGTACTTC. This codes for CAIRTGRGGRGEQYF.

The chain has TRBV2 and TRBJ1-5; no clear D gene. Deletions cut 3 bases from V and 0 bases from J, with 12 bases between. This CDR3 spans 16 amino acids. Germline CDR1 and CDR2: SNHLY and FYNNEI. For the CDR3, the DNA is TGTGCCAGCAGTGATATTCCGGGAGTTAGCAATCAGCCCCAGCATTTT. Its protein is CASSDIPGVSNQPQHF.

CDR3 protein: CASRLQGAIGELFF. The CDR3 DNA is TGTGCCAGCAGGTTACAGGGGGCTATCGGGGAGCTGTTTTTT. V usage is TRBV6-5 and J usage is TRBJ2-2; 9 bases are a match to TRBD1. CDR1 and CDR2 (germline): MNHEY, SVGAGI. The J segment lost 7 bases and the V segment lost 6 bases, leaving 6 bases of the junction unmatched. The CDR3 spans 14 residues.

CDR3 sequence: CASSLVPGNGNTIYF. CDR3 coding DNA: TGTGCCAGCAGCTTGGTGCCGGGGAATGGAAACACCATATATTTT. V and J are TRBV7-6 and TRBJ1-3, with D unresolved. CDR3 size: 15 residues. V was clipped by 3 bases and J by 3 bases, with 12 bases between them. Germline V gene lookup returns CDR1 SGHVS and CDR2 FNYEAQ.